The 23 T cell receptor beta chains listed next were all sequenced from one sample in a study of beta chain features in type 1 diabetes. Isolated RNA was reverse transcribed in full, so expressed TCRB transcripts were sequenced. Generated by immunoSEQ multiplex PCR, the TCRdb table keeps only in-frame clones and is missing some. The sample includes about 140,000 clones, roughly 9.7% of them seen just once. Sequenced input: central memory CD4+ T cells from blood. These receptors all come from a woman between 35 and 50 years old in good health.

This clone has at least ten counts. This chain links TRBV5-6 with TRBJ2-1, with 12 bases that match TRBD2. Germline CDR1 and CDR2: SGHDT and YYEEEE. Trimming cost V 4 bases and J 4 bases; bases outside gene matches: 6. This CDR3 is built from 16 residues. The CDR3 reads CASSRPSGGEYNEQFF. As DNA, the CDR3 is TGTGCCAGCAGCCGACCTAGCGGGGGGGAGTACAATGAGCAGTTCTTC.

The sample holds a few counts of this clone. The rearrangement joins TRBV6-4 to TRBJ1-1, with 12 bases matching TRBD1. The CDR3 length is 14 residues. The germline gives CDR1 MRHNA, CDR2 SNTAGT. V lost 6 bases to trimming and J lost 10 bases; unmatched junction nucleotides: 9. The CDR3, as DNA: TGTGCCAGCAGAGCGGGACAGGGGGCTCTCGGAGCTTTCTTT. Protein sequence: CASRAGQGALGAFF.

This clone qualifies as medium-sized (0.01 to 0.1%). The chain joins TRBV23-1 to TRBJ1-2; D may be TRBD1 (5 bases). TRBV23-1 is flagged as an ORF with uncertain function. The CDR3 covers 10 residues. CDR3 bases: TGCGCTGGGGCAAGCTATGGCTACACCTTC. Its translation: CAGASYGYTF.

CDR3 DNA: TGTGCCAGCAGTTGGGGACAGGCACAGCCCCAGCATTTT. This translates into CASSWGQAQPQHF. This chain joins TRBV6-6 and TRBJ1-5; 8 positions match TRBD1. The CDR3 extends over 13 amino acids. Per germline, CDR1 MNHNY and CDR2 SVGAGI (reference sequence). Germline trimming cut 4 bases from V and 7 bases from J; bases unmatched to any gene: 3.

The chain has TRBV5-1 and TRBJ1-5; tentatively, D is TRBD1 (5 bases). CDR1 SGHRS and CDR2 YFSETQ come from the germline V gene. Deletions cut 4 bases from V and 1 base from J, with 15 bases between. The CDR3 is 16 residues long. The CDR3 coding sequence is TGCGCCAGCAGCCCTGGTTCAGGGTGGAGCAATCAGCCCCAGCATTTT. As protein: CASSPGSGWSNQPQHF.

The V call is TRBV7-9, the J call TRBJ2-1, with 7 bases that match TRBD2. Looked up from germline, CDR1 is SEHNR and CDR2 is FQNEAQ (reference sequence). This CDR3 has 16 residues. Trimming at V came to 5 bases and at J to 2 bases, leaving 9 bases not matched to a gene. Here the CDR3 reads CASSLLKRGAYNEQFF. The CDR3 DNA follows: TGTGCCAGCAGCCTCCTGAAGCGGGGTGCCTACAATGAGCAGTTCTTC.

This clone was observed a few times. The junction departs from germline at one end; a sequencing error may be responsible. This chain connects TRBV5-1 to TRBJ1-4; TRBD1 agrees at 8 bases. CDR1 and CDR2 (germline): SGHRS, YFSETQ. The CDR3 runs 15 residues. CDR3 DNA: TGCGCCAGCAGCCAGACAGGGGCAACGAATGAAAAACTGTTTTTT. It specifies CASSQTGATNEKLFF.

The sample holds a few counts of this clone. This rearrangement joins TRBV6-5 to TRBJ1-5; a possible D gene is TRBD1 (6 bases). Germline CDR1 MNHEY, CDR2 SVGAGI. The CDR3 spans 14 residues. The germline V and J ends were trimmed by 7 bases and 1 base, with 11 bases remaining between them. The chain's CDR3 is CASKGTTSNQPQHF. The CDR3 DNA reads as TGTGCCAGCAAAGGGACAACGAGCAATCAGCCCCAGCATTTT.

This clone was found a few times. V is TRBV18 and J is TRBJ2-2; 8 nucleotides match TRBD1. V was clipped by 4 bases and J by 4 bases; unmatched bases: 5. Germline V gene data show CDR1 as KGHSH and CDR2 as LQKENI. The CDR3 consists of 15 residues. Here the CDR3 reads CASSLGTGGTGELFF. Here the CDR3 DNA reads TGTGCCAGCTCACTTGGGACAGGCGGCACCGGGGAGCTGTTTTTT.

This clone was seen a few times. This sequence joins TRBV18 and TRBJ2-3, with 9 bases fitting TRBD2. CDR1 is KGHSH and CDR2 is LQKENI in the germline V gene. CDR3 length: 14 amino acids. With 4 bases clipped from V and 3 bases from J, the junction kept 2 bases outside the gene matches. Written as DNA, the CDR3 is TGTGCCAGCTCACGGACTAGCGATACAGATACGCAGTATTTT. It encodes CASSRTSDTDTQYF.

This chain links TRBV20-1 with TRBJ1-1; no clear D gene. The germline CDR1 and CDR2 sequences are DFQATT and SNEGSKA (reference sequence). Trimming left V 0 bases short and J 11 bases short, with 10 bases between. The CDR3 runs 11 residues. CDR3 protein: CSARDGEPAFF. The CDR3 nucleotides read TGCAGTGCTAGAGATGGAGAACCGGCTTTCTTT.

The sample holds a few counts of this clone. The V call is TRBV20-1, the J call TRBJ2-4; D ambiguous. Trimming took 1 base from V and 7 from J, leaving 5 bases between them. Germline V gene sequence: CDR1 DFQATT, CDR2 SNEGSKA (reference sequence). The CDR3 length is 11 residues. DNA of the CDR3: TGCAGTGCTAGAGTTGCGAACATTCAGTACTTC. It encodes CSARVANIQYF.

CDR3 nucleotide sequence: TGTGCCAGCAGTGAAGCTCCCGGCGGGACAGGGGCACCACCCCTCCACTTT. This codes for CASSEAPGGTGAPPLHF. The genes are TRBV6-1 and TRBJ1-6; the match to TRBD1 covers 10 bases. Germline V gene sequence: CDR1 MNHNS, CDR2 SASEGT. J lost 11 bases, V lost 0 bases, and 10 bases had no gene match. There are 17 residues in the CDR3.

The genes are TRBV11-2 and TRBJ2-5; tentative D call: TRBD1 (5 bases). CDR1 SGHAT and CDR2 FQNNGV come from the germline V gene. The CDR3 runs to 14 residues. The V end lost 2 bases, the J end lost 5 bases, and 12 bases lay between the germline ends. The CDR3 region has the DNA TGTGCCAGCAGCTTAAGTCAGGGAATGGAGACCCAGTACTTC. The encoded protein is CASSLSQGMETQYF.

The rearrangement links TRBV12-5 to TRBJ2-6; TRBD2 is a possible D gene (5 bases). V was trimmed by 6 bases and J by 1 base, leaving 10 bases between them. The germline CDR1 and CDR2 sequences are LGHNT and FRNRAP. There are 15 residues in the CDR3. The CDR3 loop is CASGSTGSGANVLTF. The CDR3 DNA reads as TGTGCTAGTGGGTCTACGGGGTCTGGGGCCAACGTCCTGACTTTC.

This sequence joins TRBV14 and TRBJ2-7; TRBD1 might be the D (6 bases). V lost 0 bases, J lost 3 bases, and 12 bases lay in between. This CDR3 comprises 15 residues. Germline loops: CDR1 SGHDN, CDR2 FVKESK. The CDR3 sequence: CASSQDIGQSYEQYF. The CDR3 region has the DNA TGTGCCAGCAGCCAAGATATCGGACAGAGCTACGAGCAGTACTTC.

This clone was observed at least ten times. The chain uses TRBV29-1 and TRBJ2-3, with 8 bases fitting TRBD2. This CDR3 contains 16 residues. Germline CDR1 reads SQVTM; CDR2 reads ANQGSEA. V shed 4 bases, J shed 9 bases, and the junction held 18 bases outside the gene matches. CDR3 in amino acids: CSVAGGAGAPPGTQYF. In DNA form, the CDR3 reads TGCAGCGTTGCCGGGGGGGCCGGAGCCCCGCCGGGGACGCAGTATTTT.

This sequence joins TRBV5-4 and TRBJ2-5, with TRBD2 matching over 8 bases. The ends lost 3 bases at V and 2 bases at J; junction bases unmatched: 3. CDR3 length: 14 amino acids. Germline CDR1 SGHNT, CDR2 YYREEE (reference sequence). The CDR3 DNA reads TGTGCCAGCAGCTCCCAGCGGGGGCAAGAGACCCAGTACTTC. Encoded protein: CASSSQRGQETQYF.

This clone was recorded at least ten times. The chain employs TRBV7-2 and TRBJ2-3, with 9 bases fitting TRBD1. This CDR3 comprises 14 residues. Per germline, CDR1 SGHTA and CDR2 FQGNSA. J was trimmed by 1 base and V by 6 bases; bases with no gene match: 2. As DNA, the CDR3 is TGTGCCAGCAGTCGGGACAGGGGCACAGATACGCAGTATTTT. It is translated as CASSRDRGTDTQYF.

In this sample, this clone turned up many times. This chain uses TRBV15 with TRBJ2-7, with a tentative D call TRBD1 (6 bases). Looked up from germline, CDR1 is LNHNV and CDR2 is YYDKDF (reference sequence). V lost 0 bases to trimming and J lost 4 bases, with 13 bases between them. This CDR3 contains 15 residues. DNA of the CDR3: TGTGCCACCAGCAGAGACCCAGGGGTCAGTTACGAGCAGTACTTC. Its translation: CATSRDPGVSYEQYF.

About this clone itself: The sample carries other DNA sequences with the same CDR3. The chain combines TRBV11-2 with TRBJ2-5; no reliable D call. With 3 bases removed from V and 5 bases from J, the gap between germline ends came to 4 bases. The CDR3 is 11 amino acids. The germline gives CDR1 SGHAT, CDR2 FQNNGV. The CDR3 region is CASSLRETQYF. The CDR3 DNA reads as TGTGCCAGCAGCTTGCGGGAGACCCAGTACTTC. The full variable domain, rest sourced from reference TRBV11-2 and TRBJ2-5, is EAGVAQSPRYKIIEKRQSVAFWCNPISGHATLYWYQQILGQGPKLLIQFQNNGVVDDSQLPKDRFSAERLKGVDSTLKIQPAKLEDSAVYLCASSLRETQYFGPGTRLLVL.

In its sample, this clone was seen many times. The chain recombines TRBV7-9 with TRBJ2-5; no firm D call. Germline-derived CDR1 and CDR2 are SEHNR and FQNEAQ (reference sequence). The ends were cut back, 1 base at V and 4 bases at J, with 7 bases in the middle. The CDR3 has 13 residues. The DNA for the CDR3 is TGTGCCAGCAGCTTAGAAAGAGCAGAGACCCAGTACTTC. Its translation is CASSLERAETQYF.

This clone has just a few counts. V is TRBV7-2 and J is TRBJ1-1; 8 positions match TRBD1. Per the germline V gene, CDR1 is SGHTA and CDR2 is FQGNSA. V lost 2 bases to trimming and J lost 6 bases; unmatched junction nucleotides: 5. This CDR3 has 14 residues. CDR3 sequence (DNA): TGTGCCAGCAGCTTAACAGGGGGGTGGGCTGAAGCTTTCTTT. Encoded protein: CASSLTGGWAEAFF.